This TCR beta chain was sequenced for a study of identical twins (dated by TCRdb to 2015 to 2016). Background on the whole study: To test whether fetal clonotypes persist, this study deep-sequenced TCR alpha and beta repertoires from monozygotic twins, from unrelated adults of various ages, and from cord blood. Replicate twin experiments were performed at different times using different library preparation protocols to rule out contamination. The paper's findings and limits, for the study overall: Abundant cord blood beta clonotypes had fewer insertions, young adult naive repertoires showed a similar but weaker trend, and memory repertoires showed no such trend. In monozygotic twins, recombination models systematically underestimated out-of-frame TCR alpha sharing, but the models matched the sharing seen between unrelated individuals. Compared with coincidental sharing between unrelated individuals, an excess of low generation-probability sequences was observed among out-of-frame TCR alpha sequences shared between twins. In beta out-of-frame sequences, excess twin sharing was weaker, because having fewer shared sequences lowered the signal-to-noise ratio. Invariant T cells such as MAIT and iNKT could partly confound zero-insertion analyses, though diverse VJ usage argued against this for most clonotypes. Because the same donors could not be followed over many years, the conclusions depended on cross-sectional statistical analysis.

The method was 5' RACE. TCRdb records Illumina HiSeq 2000 as the sequencer. A universal primer binding site was added through template switching, and the final cDNA carried a unique molecular identifier so that TCR cDNA molecules could be counted accurately. First-strand cDNA for TCR alpha and beta chains was synthesized from specific primers in the conserved constant-segment region. To control for contamination, each cDNA library was double barcoded with a SMART-Mk sample barcode plus Illumina barcodes. Two successive PCR steps introduced TruSeq adapter sequences along with Illumina sample barcodes. Sequencing of the TCR alpha and beta cDNA libraries was done on the Illumina HiSeq platform using custom primers. The paper's data handling went like this. Unique molecular identifiers were extracted from raw reads with MiGEC, and CDR3 positions were determined with MiXCR. For each individual, recombination models were inferred using an EM algorithm with the repgenHMM and IGoR tools. Shared clonotype analysis was performed with the tcR package in R, normalizing sharing by the product of cloneset sizes. To study raw recombination free of thymic and clonal selection effects, out-of-frame nonproductive sequences were analyzed. TCRdb passed the public sequencing reads through fastp at Q25 and MiXCR, retaining productive beta sequences. Under each unique CDR3 protein, matching rows form one entry showing the most common genes and DNA. TCRdb, not the authors, supplied the V and J calls. The sample table shows some 760,000 distinct CDR3 sequences, and about 20% are seen once. The top ten clones comprise 10% to 15% of the sample.

About this clonotype: Its target antigen remains unknown. The input lacks base qualities; no much larger clone sits a single base away.

The CDR3 measures 14 amino acids from cysteine to phenylalanine. Of the read, only the CDR3 DNA is kept; its 42 bases are in frame from base 1. In the germline V gene, CDR1 corresponds to MNHNS and CDR2 to SASEGT. Trimming takes 11 bases off V and 8 bases off J; junction bases not matched to a gene: 13. Every donor was a healthy Caucasian. Three pairs of female monozygotic twins, all aged roughly 18 to 29 years, were included in the twin cohort. Peripheral blood mononuclear cells were the source from which RNA for the TCR libraries was isolated. These data are also associated with another study on T cells expressing NK-cell markers. The second paper states: In sorted CD3+CD56+NKG2C+, CD3+CD56+NKG2C- and CD3+CD56-NKG2C+ T-cell subsets from several donors, TCR beta-chain repertoires were profiled. Among the eight sequenced donors, only one was HCMV-seronegative, while the other seven were HCMV-seropositive. To restrict sorting to alphabetaTCR-expressing T cells, an anti-gammadeltaTCR antibody was added in several experiments. In roughly 6 donors, the dominant CD3+CD56+NKG2C+ clonotypes were found to rank among the top 10 CD8+ clonotypes and to make up 1.0-7.0% of CD8+ T cells. Those dominant clonotypes were again the most abundant among CD3+CD56-NKG2C+ cells in a handful of donors, at about 25-60.1%. Whether the expanded NKG2C-expressing T cell clones were specific for HCMV antigens remained unclear. All eight donors whose samples were sequenced were randomly selected healthy volunteers, three of them men and five women. HCMV-specific IgG was detected in serum with a commercial ELISA kit to determine HCMV serostatus. For five or six donors, unsorted PBMC were also used to sequence bulk peripheral blood T-cell repertoires. MIGEC was used to demultiplex reads and group the reads by UMI, and MiTCR was used to assemble and quantify clonotypes. To exclude erroneous sequences, only TCR cDNA sequences supported by at least two reads were retained. The tcR package was used for downstream repertoire analysis, and clonotypes were matched between fractions using CDR3 nucleotide sequence together with V segment. Antigen specificity was annotated against VDJdb with VDJmatch, allowing one amino acid substitution in CDR3.

This chain is built from TRBV6-1 and TRBJ1-4; 8 central bases correspond to TRBD1. The sample taken for sequencing was PBMCs. This TCR derives from a woman between 18 and 29 years old in good health. At the DNA level, the sequence is TGTGCCTCCCGGGACAGGCGAAAGGGGGAAAAACTGTTTTTT. The encoded protein is CASRDRRKGEKLFF.